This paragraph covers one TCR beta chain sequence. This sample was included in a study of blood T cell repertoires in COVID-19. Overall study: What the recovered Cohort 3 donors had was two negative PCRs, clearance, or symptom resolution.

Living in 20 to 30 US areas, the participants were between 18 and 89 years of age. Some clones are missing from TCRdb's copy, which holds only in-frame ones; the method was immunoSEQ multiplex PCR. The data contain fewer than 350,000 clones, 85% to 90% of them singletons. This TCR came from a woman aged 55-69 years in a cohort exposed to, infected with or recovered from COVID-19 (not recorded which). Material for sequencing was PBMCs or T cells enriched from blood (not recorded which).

CDR3 protein: CASSLIASATKNIQYF. DNA of the CDR3: TGTGCCAGCAGTTTAATAGCGTCAGCCACCAAAAACATTCAGTACTTC. The chain is built from TRBV27 and TRBJ2-4; maybe TRBD2 (5 bases). The germline gives CDR1 MNHEY, CDR2 SMNVEV (reference sequence). V was cut by 2 bases and J by 2 bases, with 13 bases left in between. The CDR3 has 16 amino acids.